This T cell receptor (beta chain) was captured by sequencing in a study of CD8+ T cells in alopecia areata. About the study: It was oral tofacitinib, at 5 to 10 mg twice daily, that treated patients received. Study-level findings and limits: Many expanded lesional clones persisted in scalp and blood during tofacitinib treatment. The treated group had a single nonresponder, limiting CD8+ expansion-response conclusions. Especially in alopecia totalis/universalis, lesional scalp showed greater clonality than normal scalp did.

The treatment denotes: oral pan-JAK inhibitor, 5-10 mg twice daily. This clone was seen only once. Antigen unknown. The germline V and J ends were trimmed by 3 bases and 5 bases, with 10 bases remaining between them. Germline V lookup: CDR1 MGHDK, CDR2 SYGVNS. The CDR3 extends over 13 amino acids. Extraction of RNA preceded its reverse transcription into cDNA, which served as the sequencing template. Assay used: immunoSEQ multiplex PCR; TCRdb lists only in-frame clones, some missing. The data show over 90,000 clones, with under 90% seen just once and approximately 10% held by the top ten. This chain uses TRBV25-1 with TRBJ2-5, with a tentative D call TRBD1 (6 bases). This TCR derives from a human donor with alopecia areata. Source: CD8+ T cells sorted from blood, taken at approximately week 30, from a patient treated with tofacitinib. The DNA of the CDR3 is TGTGCCAGCAGTGAGGGGGCCGGGGAGACCCAGTACTTC. Translating it yields CASSEGAGETQYF.